A selection of T cell receptor beta chains follows, all from one sample in a study of lymphopenia after photon versus proton radiotherapy. Assay: immunoSEQ multiplex PCR; the TCRdb copy retains only in-frame clones and omits some. The profile shows 25,000 to 35,000 clones, roughly nine tenths of them singletons. Sequenced here: peripheral blood, sampled from a patient treated with proton-based radiotherapy. The receptors shown here come from a woman in her 70s with pancreatic cancer. Some clones in this sample may be carry-over from other donors' samples. The CDR3 runs from the conserved cysteine through the conserved F or W. D genes are given only for firm matches. Clone sizes are given selectively: once, few, many, or a class where the clone is expanded.

size	V	J	D	CDR3	DNA
NA	TRBV15	TRBJ2-5	TRBD2	CATSRKREATVETQYF	TGTGCCACCAGTAGAAAGCGGGAGGCCACCGTGGAGACCCAGTACTTC
NA	TRBV10-3	TRBJ1-3	NA	CAISESRSSGNTIYF	TGTGCCATCAGTGAGTCGAGGAGCTCTGGAAACACCATATATTTT
NA	TRBV28	TRBJ2-3	NA	CASSLARGTDTQYF	TGTGCCAGCAGTTTGGCCAGGGGCACAGATACGCAGTATTTT
NA	TRBV11-3	TRBJ2-2	NA	CASSLDSTGIRELFF	TGTGCCAGCAGCTTAGATAGCACCGGAATCAGGGAGCTGTTTTTT
NA	TRBV9	TRBJ2-1	TRBD2	CASSVVTSGTDEQFF	TGTGCCAGCAGCGTAGTCACTAGCGGGACCGATGAGCAGTTCTTC
few	TRBV6-1	TRBJ1-2	TRBD1	CASSPLGQGQGYTF	TGTGCCAGCAGCCCGTTGGGACAGGGTCAGGGCTACACCTTC
NA	TRBV27	TRBJ2-7	TRBD2	CASSRYATSGSLISYEQYF	TGTGCCAGCAGTCGATATGCGACTAGCGGGAGTTTAATCTCCTACGAGCAGTACTTC
NA	TRBV10-3	TRBJ1-2	TRBD1	CAISDPRDRAYGYTF	TGTGCCATCAGTGACCCCCGGGACAGGGCCTATGGCTACACCTTC
once	TRBV5-1	TRBJ2-2	NA	CASSLVANTGELFF	TGCGCCAGCAGCTTGGTAGCGAACACCGGGGAGCTGTTTTTT
NA	TRBV19	TRBJ2-7	TRBD1	CASRPTGTGAREQYF	TGTGCCAGTAGACCAACCGGGACAGGGGCAAGAGAGCAGTACTTC
few	TRBV18	TRBJ2-2	NA	CASSPLDDSTGELFF	TGTGCCAGCTCACCACTGGATGACAGCACCGGGGAGCTGTTTTTT
NA	TRBV28	TRBJ1-3	TRBD1	CASSSDRAGNTIYF	TGTGCCAGCAGTTCCGACAGGGCTGGAAACACCATATATTTT
once	TRBV16	TRBJ2-1	NA	CASRLGQGEQFF	TGTGCCAGCAGATTAGGGCAGGGTGAGCAGTTCTTC
NA	TRBV5-6	TRBJ1-5	NA	CASSLAQGTNQPQHF	TGTGCCAGCAGCTTAGCCCAAGGAACCAATCAGCCCCAGCATTTT
NA	TRBV6-5	TRBJ2-2	TRBD1	CASRDRGVGAGELFF	TGTGCCAGCAGGGACAGGGGAGTCGGCGCCGGGGAGCTGTTTTTT
NA	TRBV11-2	TRBJ2-5	NA	CASSPGGSEYF	TGTGCCAGCAGCCCTGGAGGCTCCGAGTACTTC
NA	TRBV7-7	TRBJ2-1	TRBD1	CASSLDRENEQFF	TGTGCTAGCAGCCTGGACAGGGAAAATGAGCAGTTCTTC
once	TRBV7-3	TRBJ1-1	TRBD1	CASSPHGGQGNTEAFF	TGTGCCAGCAGCCCGCACGGGGGACAGGGGAACACTGAAGCTTTCTTT
NA	TRBV25-1	TRBJ2-1	TRBD2	CASSVAGGSSSYNEQFF	TGTGCCAGCAGTGTAGCGGGAGGGTCGAGCTCCTACAATGAGCAGTTCTTC
NA	TRBV18	TRBJ2-1	TRBD2	CASAPILAGHNEQFF	TGTGCCAGCGCACCTATACTAGCGGGCCACAATGAGCAGTTCTTC
NA	TRBV6-1	TRBJ2-7	TRBD2	CASSEGLAGVGYEQYF	TGTGCCAGCAGTGAAGGCCTAGCGGGAGTAGGCTACGAGCAGTACTTC
few	TRBV15	TRBJ1-1	NA	CATSRAGLATEAFF	TGTGCCACCAGCAGAGCCGGACTGGCCACTGAAGCTTTCTTT
NA	TRBV10-1	TRBJ2-7	TRBD2	CASSEAGGIYEQYF	TGCGCCAGCAGTGAGGCGGGGGGAATCTACGAGCAGTACTTC
NA	TRBV6-6	TRBJ2-3	NA	CASTLLAPSTDTQYF	TGTGCCAGCACCCTACTAGCACCTAGCACAGATACGCAGTATTTT
NA	TRBV7-8	TRBJ1-1	NA	CASSPRRETEAFF	TGTGCCAGCAGCCCGCGGAGGGAGACTGAAGCTTTCTTT
once	TRBV19	TRBJ2-5	NA	CASSSKGVMVETQYF	TGTGCCAGTAGTAGTAAAGGGGTGATGGTGGAGACCCAGTACTTC
NA	TRBV9	TRBJ2-1	NA	CASSVARVGEQFF	TGTGCCAGCAGCGTAGCTCGGGTCGGTGAGCAGTTCTTC
few	TRBV29-1	TRBJ1-1	TRBD1	CSVDQTGGNTEAFF	TGCAGCGTTGACCAGACAGGGGGCAACACTGAAGCTTTCTTT
NA	TRBV5-5	TRBJ2-3	NA	CASSLYVNGVTDTQYF	TGTGCCAGCAGCTTGTACGTCAACGGGGTCACAGATACGCAGTATTTT
large	TRBV18	TRBJ1-6	NA	CASSPTAGSNSPLHF	TGTGCCAGCTCACCGACCGCAGGTTCCAATTCACCCCTCCACTTT
NA	TRBV10-1	TRBJ2-7	NA	CASSGSGSLREQYF	TGCGCCAGCAGTGGATCAGGGTCTCTCCGCGAGCAGTACTTC
NA	TRBV28	TRBJ2-7	TRBD2	CASSFQGLAGDSEQYF	TGTGCCAGCAGTTTTCAAGGACTAGCGGGAGACTCCGAGCAGTACTTC
NA	TRBV6-5	TRBJ2-3	NA	CASSYSSVATDTQYF	TGTGCCAGCAGTTACTCGTCGGTAGCGACAGATACGCAGTATTTT
NA	TRBV5-1	TRBJ2-1	TRBD1	CASSVLQGAPTNEQFF	TGCGCCAGCAGCGTTTTACAGGGGGCTCCTACAAATGAGCAGTTCTTC
NA	TRBV10-2	TRBJ2-7	NA	CASREVYEQYF	TGCGCCAGCAGAGAGGTCTACGAGCAGTACTTC
NA	TRBV14	TRBJ2-7	TRBD1	CASSHGQGLAYYEQYF	TGTGCCAGCAGCCACGGACAGGGGCTGGCCTACTACGAGCAGTACTTC
NA	TRBV18	TRBJ1-2	NA	CASSPGDGYTF	TGTGCCAGCTCACCTGGGGATGGCTACACCTTC
NA	TRBV28	TRBJ2-7	TRBD2	CASRGGRYEQYF	TGTGCCAGCAGGGGCGGGAGGTACGAGCAGTACTTC
NA	TRBV2	TRBJ2-7	NA	CASSGGMDYEQYF	TGTGCCAGCAGTGGAGGGATGGACTACGAGCAGTACTTC
NA	TRBV29-1	TRBJ1-2	TRBD1	CSVEIQGTYGYTF	TGCAGCGTTGAGATACAGGGGACCTATGGCTACACCTTC
NA	TRBV6-5	TRBJ1-1	NA	CASSYPGKTEAFF	TGTGCCAGCAGTTACCCGGGAAAAACTGAAGCTTTCTTT